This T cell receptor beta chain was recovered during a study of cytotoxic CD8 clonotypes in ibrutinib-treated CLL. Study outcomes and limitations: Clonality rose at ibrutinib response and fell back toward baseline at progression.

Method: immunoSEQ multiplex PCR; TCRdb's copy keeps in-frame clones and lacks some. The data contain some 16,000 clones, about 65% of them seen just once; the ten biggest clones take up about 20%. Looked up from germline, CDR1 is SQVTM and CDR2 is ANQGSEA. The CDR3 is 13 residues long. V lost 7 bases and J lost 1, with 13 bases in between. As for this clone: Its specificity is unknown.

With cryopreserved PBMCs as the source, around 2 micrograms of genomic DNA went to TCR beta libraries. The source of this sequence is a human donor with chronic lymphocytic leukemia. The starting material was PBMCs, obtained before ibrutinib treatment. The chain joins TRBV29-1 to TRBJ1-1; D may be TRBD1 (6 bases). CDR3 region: CSAQRTANTEAFF. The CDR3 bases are TGCAGCGCCCAAAGGACAGCGAACACTGAAGCTTTCTTT.